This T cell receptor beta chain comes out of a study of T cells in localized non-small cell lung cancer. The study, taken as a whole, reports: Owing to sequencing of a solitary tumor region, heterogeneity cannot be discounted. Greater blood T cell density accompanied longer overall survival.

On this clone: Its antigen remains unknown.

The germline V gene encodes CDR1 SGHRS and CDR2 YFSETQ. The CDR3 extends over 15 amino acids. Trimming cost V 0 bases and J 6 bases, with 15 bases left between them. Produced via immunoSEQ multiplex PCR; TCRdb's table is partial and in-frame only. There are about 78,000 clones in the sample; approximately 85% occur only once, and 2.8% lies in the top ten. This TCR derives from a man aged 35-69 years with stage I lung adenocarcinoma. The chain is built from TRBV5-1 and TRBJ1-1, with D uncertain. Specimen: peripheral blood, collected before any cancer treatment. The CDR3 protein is CASSLGGGEGAEAFF. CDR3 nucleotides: TGCGCCAGCAGCTTGGGAGGTGGGGAGGGCGCTGAAGCTTTCTTT.